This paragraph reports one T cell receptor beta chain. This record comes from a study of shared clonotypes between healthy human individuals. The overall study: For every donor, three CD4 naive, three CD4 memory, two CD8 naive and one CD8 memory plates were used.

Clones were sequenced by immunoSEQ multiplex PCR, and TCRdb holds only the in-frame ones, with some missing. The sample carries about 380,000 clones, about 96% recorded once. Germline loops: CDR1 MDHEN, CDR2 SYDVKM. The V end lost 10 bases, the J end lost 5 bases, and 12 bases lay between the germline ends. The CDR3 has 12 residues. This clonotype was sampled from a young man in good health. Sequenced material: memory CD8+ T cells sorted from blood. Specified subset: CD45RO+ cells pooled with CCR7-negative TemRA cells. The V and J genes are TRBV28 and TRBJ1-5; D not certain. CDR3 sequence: CATIGRHQPQHF. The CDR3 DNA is TGTGCCACCATAGGCAGGCATCAGCCCCAGCATTTT.